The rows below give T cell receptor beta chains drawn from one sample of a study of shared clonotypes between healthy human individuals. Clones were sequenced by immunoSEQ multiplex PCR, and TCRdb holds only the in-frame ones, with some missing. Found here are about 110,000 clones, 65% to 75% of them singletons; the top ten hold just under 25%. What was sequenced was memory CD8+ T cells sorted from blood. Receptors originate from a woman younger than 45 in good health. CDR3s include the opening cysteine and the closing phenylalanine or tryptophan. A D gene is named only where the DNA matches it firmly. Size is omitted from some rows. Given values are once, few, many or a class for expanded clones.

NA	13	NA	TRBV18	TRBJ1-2	CASSQGQNFGYTF	TGTGCCAGCTCACAGGGGCAGAACTTTGGCTACACCTTC
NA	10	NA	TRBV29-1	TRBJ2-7	CSVAADEQYF	TGCAGCGTTGCGGCTGACGAGCAGTACTTC
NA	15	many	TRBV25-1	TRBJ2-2	CASSIDSDNTGELFF	TGTGCCAGCAGCATCGACAGCGACAATACCGGGGAGCTGTTTTTT
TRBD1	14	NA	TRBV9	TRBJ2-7	CASSVGGGSDEQYF	TGTGCCAGCAGCGTAGGAGGGGGCAGCGACGAGCAGTACTTC
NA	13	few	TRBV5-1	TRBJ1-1	CASSPQQNTEAFF	TGCGCCAGCAGCCCTCAGCAGAACACTGAAGCTTTCTTT
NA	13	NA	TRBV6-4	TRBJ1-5	CASSVSVNQPQHF	TGTGCCAGCAGTGTGTCAGTCAATCAGCCCCAGCATTTT
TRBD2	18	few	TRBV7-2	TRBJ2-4	CASSLGGLAGVAKNIQYF	TGTGCCAGCAGCTTAGGAGGACTAGCGGGAGTAGCCAAAAACATTCAGTACTTC
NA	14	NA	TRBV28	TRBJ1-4	CASSTGHLGEKLFF	TGTGCCAGCAGTACGGGACACCTAGGCGAAAAACTGTTTTTT
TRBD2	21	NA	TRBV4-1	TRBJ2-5	CASSHEPGLAGGPNQEETQYF	TGCGCCAGCAGCCACGAGCCAGGACTAGCGGGAGGGCCGAATCAAGAAGAGACCCAGTACTTC
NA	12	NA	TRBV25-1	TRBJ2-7	CASSGNNYEQYF	TGTGCCAGCAGTGGGAATAACTACGAGCAGTACTTC
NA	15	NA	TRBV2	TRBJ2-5	CASNLLGEIQETQYF	TGTGCCAGCAACTTACTCGGAGAGATACAAGAGACCCAGTACTTC
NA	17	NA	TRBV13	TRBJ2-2	CASSWEGGVGRAGELFF	TGTGCCAGCAGCTGGGAAGGAGGAGTGGGAAGGGCCGGGGAGCTGTTTTTT
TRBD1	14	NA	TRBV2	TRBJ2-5	CASSDRGQQETQYF	TGTGCCAGCAGTGATAGGGGACAGCAAGAGACCCAGTACTTC
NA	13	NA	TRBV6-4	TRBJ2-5	CASSASAQETQYF	TGTGCCAGCAGTGCGTCAGCCCAAGAGACCCAGTACTTC
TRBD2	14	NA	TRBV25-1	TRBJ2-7	CASRGGTSGNEQYF	TGTGCCAGCAGGGGTGGGACTAGCGGGAACGAGCAGTACTTC
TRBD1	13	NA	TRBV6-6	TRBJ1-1	CASSLPDRTEAFF	TGTGCCAGCAGTCTTCCGGACAGGACTGAAGCTTTCTTT
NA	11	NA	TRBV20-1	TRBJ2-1	CSARRGGKQFF	TGCAGTGCCCGCAGGGGGGGAAAGCAGTTCTTC
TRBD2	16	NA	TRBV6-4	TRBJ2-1	CASSDTRGVEINEQFF	TGTGCCAGCAGTGACACACGGGGGGTAGAGATCAATGAGCAGTTCTTC
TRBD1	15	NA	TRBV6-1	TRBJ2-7	CASSEGGQGAYEQYF	TGTGCCAGCAGTGAAGGGGGACAGGGGGCTTACGAGCAGTACTTC
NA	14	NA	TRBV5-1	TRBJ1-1	CASSLLGVDTEAFF	TGCGCCAGCAGCTTGTTAGGGGTCGACACTGAAGCTTTCTTT